This T cell receptor beta chain was identified in a study of T cell responses to AZD1222 COVID-19 vaccine. Study conclusions and caveats: Just 6 or 7 AZD1222 recipients were seropositive at baseline. Following two doses of AZD1222, Spike-specific TCR breadth and depth rose. In all cases, repertoires were sampled only after the peak T cell response.

Germline V gene data show CDR1 as ENHRY and CDR2 as SYGVKD. The CDR3 covers 14 residues. The ends lost 2 bases at V and 4 bases at J; junction bases unmatched: 3. Profiled with immunoSEQ multiplex PCR; TCRdb holds only in-frame clones, not every one. The sample includes some 80,000 clones, 90% of them seen just once. In regard to this clone: Antigen specificity is unknown.

The chain joins TRBV10-3 to TRBJ2-3; 7 bases map to TRBD1. The source was peripheral blood, collected 28 days after the second AZD1222 dose. This clonotype was sampled from an adult who received the AZD1222 COVID-19 vaccine. The CDR3 sequence: CAISEKGAADTQYF. The CDR3 DNA sequence: TGTGCCATCAGTGAGAAGGGGGCAGCAGATACGCAGTATTTT.